This TCR beta chain appears in the sequencing data of a study of T cell changes during pregnancy in multiple sclerosis. The assay was immunoSEQ multiplex PCR, and TCRdb's table has in-frame clones only and misses some. The sample carries roughly 51,000 clones, roughly 92% recorded once. The CDR3 is 15 residues long. Trimming at V came to 0 bases and at J to 8 bases, leaving 7 bases not matched to a gene. Germline V CDR1 and CDR2: MNHNY, SVGAGI (reference sequence). Sequencing used CD8+ T cells from peripheral blood mononuclear cells, obtained before pregnancy. The sequence came from a female donor with multiple sclerosis, enrolled in a pregnancy study. The V and J genes are TRBV6-6 and TRBJ2-4; 7 bases fit TRBD2. This CDR3 is CASSYSAGVLDIQYF. The CDR3 DNA follows: TGTGCCAGCAGTTACTCCGCGGGAGTTTTGGACATTCAGTACTTC.